Included here is one TCR beta chain sequence, with context. This clone has a single count. The specificity of this receptor is unknown. No base quality information exists; no much larger clone differs at one position. Other DNA sequences of this sample code for an identical CDR3. Using the deep immunoSEQ assay, TCR CDR3 regions were amplified from genomic DNA by multiplex PCR. For each cell subset, the extracted genomic DNA was distributed evenly across all wells of several immunoSEQ 96-well plates, and each plate served as one replicate. For sorted subsets, 200 to 250 ng of genomic DNA, equivalent to around 30,000 T cell genomes, went into each replicate PCR. Purified libraries were quantified with a Qubit 3.0 fluorometer, sized on a Bioanalyzer 2100, and re-quantified with the KAPA Library Quantification kit. Each immunoSEQ 96-well plate was sequenced on its own single-read 150-cycle Illumina NextSeq 550 flow cell. Turning to the authors' computational methods: Because only junctional sequences without quality scores were contained in the immunoSEQ output, filtering matching that applied to full-length reads could not be performed. Sequences were annotated with PyIR, a Python wrapper for IgBLAST v1.9, and V/J genes and CDR3 were assigned using IMGT germline references. Reads with weak V/J assignments (E-value above 1e-6), missing CDR3, stop codons, out-of-frame junctions, or ambiguous translated residues were removed. V3J clonotypes were defined as sequences sharing an identical inferred V gene, J gene, and CDR3 amino acid sequence. Percentage overlap between repertoires was calculated by dividing the number of shared unique clonotypes by the size of the smaller repertoire. Richness of each repertoire was evaluated using RTK rarefaction, the Chao1 estimator, and Recon v2.1 estimates of unobserved clonotypes. For all TCRbeta clonotypes obtained by the gDNA method from a handful of donors, generation probabilities were computed with OLGA. TCRdb holds this immuneACCESS table with in-frame rearrangements only. Some clones are missing; in checked studies, unresolved V genes explain under half, and the rest has no known cause. The DNA was the basis for D and trimming; V, J and clone size are from that table. A total of about 2 million clones appear in this sample, approximately 94% of them only once. The ten largest make up 1% to 1.5% of the sample.

CD8 naive samples were obtained by positive selection for CCR7 among CD45RO-negative cells, yielding a CD45RA+CCR7+ population from which TemRA cells were excluded. Healthy HIV-negative adults with no recently reported acute infections or vaccinations were included as donors. All donors were Caucasian adults living in Nashville, Tennessee, USA. After blood collection by leukapheresis, PBMCs were isolated using Ficoll-Histopaque density gradient centrifugation and then cryopreserved in the vapor phase of liquid nitrogen. Analytical flow cytometry was used to check the purity and quantity of each magnetically sorted T cell population. From each sorted fraction, genomic DNA was isolated and quantified by UV absorbance on a Nanodrop 2000c. CDR1 and CDR2, looked up from the germline V gene (reference sequence), are GTSNPN and SVGIG. Trimming removed 0 bases from V and 5 bases from J, leaving 12 bases between the germline ends. The CDR3 numbers 14 residues from cysteine through phenylalanine. CDR3 DNA only is kept here, 42 bases in frame from base 1.

The sample is drawn from a study of shared clonotypes between healthy human individuals (TCRdb year 2020). A note on the overall study: A couple of women and three men aged 18 to 49 years were included in the cohort. Each donor's leukapheresis produced roughly between roughly 0.94 and 9.5 billion PBMCs. The study deeply sequenced blood TCR repertoires of about 5 healthy adults to estimate repertoire size and the extent of clonotype sharing between individuals. Per donor, three plates each were used for CD4 naive and CD4 memory, two for CD8 naive, and one for CD8 memory. Libraries were prepared and TCR repertoires were sequenced by different laboratories using diverse techniques, in order to increase sequencing depth and limit assay-specific biases. Broader findings and caveats from the paper: Even with the large sequencing depth, rarefaction of the sorted-subset datasets indicated that sequencing was incomplete. Because the study included a small number of donors, the genetic and exposure-history diversity represented was limited. Higher generation probabilities were observed for clonotypes shared by all four sorted-subset donors than for non-shared clonotypes. Pairwise subsampling led to the expectation that sequencing depth would affect the degree of clonotype sharing among donors. Roughly 5% of naive CD4, approximately 3.7% of naive CD8, about 2.1% of memory CD4, and 0.4% of memory CD8 clonotypes were shared across a handful of donors. Sampling was restricted to blood, and TCR repertoires in tissue are likely to differ from TCR repertoires in blood. Larger estimated clonotype richness was generally found for naive subsets than for memory subsets.

The sequence joins TRBV30 to TRBJ2-3, with TRBD1 as a weak D call on 5 bases. This TCR derives from a man aged 18 to 30 in good health. The specimen sequenced was naive CD8+ T cells sorted from blood. The cell subset or site label, as the study defines it: CD45RA+CCR7+. The CDR3 has the sequence CAWSVGQGIDTQYF. The DNA is as follows: TGTGCCTGGAGTGTAGGACAAGGAATAGATACGCAGTATTTT.